A selection of T cell receptor beta chains follows, all from one sample in a study of blood T cell repertoires in COVID-19. Only in-frame clones appear in the TCRdb table, and some are missing; sequencing was by immunoSEQ multiplex PCR. The sample consists of approximately 92,000 clones, around 80% of them appearing once. What was sequenced was peripheral blood. Receptor source: a man aged 45-65 years who had recovered from COVID-19. The CDR3 runs from the conserved cysteine through the conserved F or W. A D gene is named only where the DNA matches it firmly. Not every row has a clone size; where given, it reads once, few, many or a size class.

J | D | size | V | DNA | CDR3
TRBJ2-7 | TRBD1 | - | TRBV5-1 | TGCGCCAGCAGCCACGGGACAGTCCAAAGCTACGAGCAGTACTTC | CASSHGTVQSYEQYF
TRBJ2-4 | - | - | TRBV4-3 | TGCGCCAGCAGCCAGGAGACCGGAAACATTCAGTACTTC | CASSQETGNIQYF
TRBJ1-1 | - | - | TRBV6-2/TRBV6-3 | TGTGCCAGCAGTTACGAACAGGGCACTGAAGCTTTCTTT | CASSYEQGTEAFF
TRBJ1-2 | TRBD1 | few | TRBV6-5 | TGTGCCAGCAGTCGAAGGACAGGGGGACAGTATGGCTACACCTTC | CASSRRTGGQYGYTF
TRBJ2-1 | - | - | TRBV6-2/TRBV6-3 | TGTGCCAGCAGTTACGGCTCCCTCTTATACAATGAGCAGTTCTTC | CASSYGSLLYNEQFF
TRBJ2-2 | TRBD2 | few | TRBV6-5 | TGTGCCAGCAGTTACTCGGGCGGGAGCGCGGGTTGGGAGCTGTTTTTT | CASSYSGGSAGWELFF
TRBJ1-4 | TRBD1 | once | TRBV11-2 | TGTGCCAGCAGCTTAGATCGATGGGAGACAGGGGACGAAAAACTGTTTTTT | CASSLDRWETGDEKLFF
TRBJ2-1 | TRBD2 | - | TRBV3-1/TRBV3-2 | TGTGCCAGCAGCCAAGATATAGCGGGGGGGAATGAGCAGTTCTTC | CASSQDIAGGNEQFF
TRBJ2-5 | - | many | TRBV27 | TGTGCCAGCAGTCCCGGGGGTGGCGGACTCGCGGAGACCCAGTACTTC | CASSPGGGGLAETQYF
TRBJ1-1 | TRBD1 | few | TRBV5-1 | TGCGCCAGCAGCTTTTCGGGACAGGGGTATACTGAAGCTTTCTTT | CASSFSGQGYTEAFF
TRBJ1-5 | TRBD1 | - | TRBV2 | TGTGCCAGCAGTGCATCGACAGGGGGGAGCAATCAGCCCCAGCATTTT | CASSASTGGSNQPQHF
TRBJ1-5 | - | - | TRBV5-5 | TGTGCCAGCAGCTTGGTAAATCAGCCCCAGCATTTT | CASSLVNQPQHF
TRBJ1-2 | - | - | TRBV4-2 | TGTGCCAGCAGCCAAGGGGAGGGCTATGGCTACACCTTC | CASSQGEGYGYTF
TRBJ1-1 | - | - | TRBV12-3/TRBV12-4 | TGTGCCAGCAGCGGGGTTGGACTTAAAGCTTTCTTT | CASSGVGLKAFF
TRBJ2-7 | TRBD2 | - | TRBV20-1 | TGCAGTGCTAGTCTTCCGACTAGCGGCAACTACGAGCAGTACTTC | CSASLPTSGNYEQYF
TRBJ2-5 | TRBD2 | once | TRBV2 | TGTGCCAGCAGTGAAACTAGCGGGAGTACCCAGCGCGAGACCCAGTACTTC | CASSETSGSTQRETQYF